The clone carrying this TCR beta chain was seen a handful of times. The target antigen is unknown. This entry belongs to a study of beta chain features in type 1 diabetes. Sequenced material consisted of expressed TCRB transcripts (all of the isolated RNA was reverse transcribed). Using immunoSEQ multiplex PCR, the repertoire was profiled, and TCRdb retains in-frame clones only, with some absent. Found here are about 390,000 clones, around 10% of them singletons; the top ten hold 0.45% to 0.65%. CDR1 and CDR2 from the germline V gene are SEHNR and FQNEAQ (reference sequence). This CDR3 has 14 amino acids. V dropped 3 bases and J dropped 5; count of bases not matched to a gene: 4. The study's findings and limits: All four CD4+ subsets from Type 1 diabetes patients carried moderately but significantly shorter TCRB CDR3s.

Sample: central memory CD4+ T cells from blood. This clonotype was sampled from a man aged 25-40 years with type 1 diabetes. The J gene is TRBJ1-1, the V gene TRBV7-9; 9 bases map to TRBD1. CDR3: CASSFGQGWTEAFF. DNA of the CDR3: TGTGCCAGCAGCTTTGGACAGGGGTGGACTGAAGCTTTCTTT.